This T cell receptor (beta chain) stems from a study of blood T cells in healthy people across ages. The second PCR ran roughly 7 to 12 cycles with a sample-barcoded 5' primer and J-beta primers. A single record per CDR3 protein comes from TCRdb applying MiXCR to the 5' RACE reads. The profile shows roughly 1 million distinct CDR3 sequences, almost 25% of them singletons. Per germline, CDR1 MNHEY and CDR2 SVGAGI. The CDR3 spans 15 residues. The same data also went into a second study, on T cells of mothers and their children. That work states: Using the M1S primer, the second PCR added sample barcodes along with 2-4 random nucleotides. Thymic selection molds TCR recombination output in much the same way for related pairs as for unrelated pairs.

Sequencing was carried out using blood. The TCR comes from a girl aged 2-9 years in good health. V gene TRBV6-5 combines with J gene TRBJ2-5, with D tentatively TRBD1 (6 bases). Judging by the DNA end, TRBJ2-1 fits better; the J call may be wrong. The CDR3 DNA reads as TGTGCCAGCAGCCCCTACTATAACAGGGTTGATGAGCAGTTCTTC. Translation gives CASSPYYNRVDEQFF.